The 20 T cell receptor beta chains listed next were all sequenced from one sample in a study of T cell responses to AZD1222 COVID-19 vaccine. This table comes from immunoSEQ multiplex PCR, and its TCRdb copy is limited to in-frame clones, with some not included. The sample lists about 140,000 clones, around 89% occurring once. This sample comprised peripheral blood, obtained on day 0 of AZD1222 vaccination. These receptors all come from an adult in good health.

The V gene is TRBV10-3, the J gene TRBJ2-2; D gene uncertain. The V end was cut by 3 bases, the J end by 4 bases, with 12 bases between. Germline loops: CDR1 ENHRY, CDR2 SYGVKD. This CDR3 has 15 amino acids. The CDR3 is CAISDSKTRTGELFF. CDR3 sequence (DNA): TGTGCCATCAGTGACTCGAAGACACGCACCGGGGAGCTGTTTTTT.

This clone was picked up one time. V gene TRBV29-1 combines with J gene TRBJ2-5, with TRBD2 identical over 8 bases. The germline V gene encodes CDR1 SQVTM and CDR2 ANQGSEA. J lost 6 bases, V lost 6 bases, and 15 bases had no gene match. This CDR3 has 15 residues. Here the CDR3 DNA reads TGCAGCGTCCTCCCGACTAGCGCCCAGGGAAAGACCCAGTACTTC. It codes for CSVLPTSAQGKTQYF.

This clone has just one count. V is TRBV16 and J is TRBJ1-6; weak D call: TRBD1 (6 bases). Germline values: CDR1 KGHSY, CDR2 FQNENV. The V end lost 6 bases, the J end lost 9 bases, and 15 bases lay between the germline ends. The CDR3 extends over 14 amino acids. The CDR3, as DNA: TGTGCCAGCAGACCCGGACAGCCCGGTTCACCCCTCCACTTT. Protein sequence: CASRPGQPGSPLHF.

The rearrangement joins TRBV9 to TRBJ1-4, with D perhaps matching TRBD1 (6 bases). CDR1 and CDR2 (germline): SGDLS, YYNGEE. V dropped 2 bases and J dropped 1 base, with 9 bases sitting between them. The CDR3 covers 15 residues. The CDR3 DNA follows: TGTGCCAGCAGCGTTACAGGGAGAACTAATGAAAAACTGTTTTTT. It yields the protein CASSVTGRTNEKLFF.

The chain joins TRBV5-1 to TRBJ2-1; 10 positions match TRBD2. From germline, CDR1 is SGHRS and CDR2 YFSETQ. V lost 4 bases, J lost 8 bases, and 6 bases stayed unmatched. This CDR3 has 14 residues. CDR3 residues: CASSPSGGSYEQFF. As DNA, the CDR3 is TGCGCCAGCAGCCCTAGCGGGGGTTCCTATGAGCAGTTCTTC.

The chain couples TRBV28 to TRBJ1-5, with 8 bases aligning to TRBD1. The V and J ends lost 4 bases and 9 bases, in that order; junction bases with no gene match: 17. The CDR3 is made up of 17 amino acids. Per germline, CDR1 MDHEN and CDR2 SYDVKM. This CDR3 is CASSSNLQGDALRPQHF. The CDR3 bases are TGTGCCAGCAGTTCGAACTTACAGGGGGACGCTCTGAGGCCCCAGCATTTT.

J is TRBJ2-7 and V is TRBV15, with a tentative D call TRBD2 (6 bases). Trimming removed 5 bases at V and 6 bases at J, with 11 bases between. This CDR3 is 12 amino acids long. CDR1 is LNHNV, CDR2 YYDKDF, per germline (reference sequence). CDR3 nucleotides: TGTGCCACCAGCTCGGGAGTACGCGAGCAGTACTTC. Translating gives CATSSGVREQYF.

The V gene is TRBV7-9, the J gene TRBJ2-1; a possible D gene is TRBD1 (5 bases). V was cut by 3 bases and J by 0 bases, with 12 bases left in between. The CDR3 extends over 16 amino acids. Germline V gene lookup returns CDR1 SEHNR and CDR2 FQNEAQ (reference sequence). CDR3 in DNA: TGTGCCAGCAGCTTTGGGGCCCTCAGCTCCTACAATGAGCAGTTCTTC. Its translation is CASSFGALSSYNEQFF.

The chain carries TRBV14 and TRBJ1-5, with TRBD1 matching 9 bases. Germline CDR1 and CDR2: SGHDN and FVKESK. The CDR3 covers 14 residues. V was pared by 4 bases and J by 4 bases, with 2 bases of the junction left unmatched. CDR3 nucleotide sequence: TGTGCCAGCAGCCGGACAGGGGAAAATCAGCCCCAGCATTTT. Amino acid sequence: CASSRTGENQPQHF.

This clone occurred once. The CDR3 DNA sequence: TGTGCCAGCCGACCGGGGACAGGGGGTAATGAAAAACTGTTTTTT. Amino acid sequence: CASRPGTGGNEKLFF. The rearrangement links TRBV19 to TRBJ1-4, with TRBD1 matching over 11 bases. The CDR3 is 15 residues long. J gave up 4 bases and V 9 bases, and 7 bases lay outside the gene matches. CDR1 is LNHDA and CDR2 is SQIVND in the germline V gene (reference sequence).

The chain is built from TRBV24-1 and TRBJ2-3; no reliable D call. The germline gives CDR1 KGHDR, CDR2 SFDVKD. CDR3 length equals 15 residues. V was clipped by 5 bases and J by 2 bases, with 13 bases between them. Here the CDR3 DNA reads TGTGCCACCAGTGCCGCCGGAAGAAACACAGATACGCAGTATTTT. Translating it yields CATSAAGRNTDTQYF.

The chain employs TRBV5-1 and TRBJ2-7; no reliable D call. From germline, CDR1 is SGHRS and CDR2 YFSETQ. The V end lost 0 bases, the J end lost 2 bases, and 6 bases lay between the germline ends. CDR3 length: 13 amino acids. The CDR3 DNA follows: TGCGCCAGCAGCTTGGAGCTAGCCTACGAGCAGTACTTC. It specifies CASSLELAYEQYF.

V usage is TRBV27 and J usage is TRBJ2-7; D is perhaps TRBD2 (7 bases). This CDR3 contains 14 residues. Trimming stripped 6 bases from V and 4 bases from J, with 16 bases between. Germline V gives CDR1 MNHEY, CDR2 SMNVEV (reference sequence). CDR3 DNA: TGTGCCAGCAGCCAGAAGGGGGGGCCTTACGAGCAGTACTTC. Its protein is CASSQKGGPYEQYF.

The gene calls are TRBV10-3 and TRBJ1-2; 9 bases fit TRBD1. Looked up from germline, CDR1 is ENHRY and CDR2 is SYGVKD. V trimming: 1 base; J trimming: 5 bases; junction bases outside the gene matches: 2. CDR3 length: 14 residues. CDR3 bases: TGTGCCATCAGTGAGTACAGGGGGCAGTATGGCTACACCTTC. It yields the protein CAISEYRGQYGYTF.

The chain is built from TRBV6-5 and TRBJ1-2, with unresolved D. Germline CDR1 and CDR2: MNHEY and SVGAGI. The CDR3 runs to 16 residues. V lost 4 bases and J lost 2, with 17 bases in between. The CDR3 bases are TGTGCCAGCAGTTCCGGGCTCATGGATCGCAACTATGGCTACACCTTC. This gives the protein CASSSGLMDRNYGYTF.

The chain recombines TRBV27 with TRBJ2-7; D unresolved. The CDR3 totals 13 residues. V gave up 6 bases and J gave up 2 bases, with 11 bases separating them. CDR1 and CDR2 (germline): MNHEY, SMNVEV (reference sequence). The CDR3 loop is CASSLTPTYEQYF. The CDR3 DNA reads TGTGCCAGCAGCCTAACCCCCACCTACGAGCAGTACTTC.

The chain is built from TRBV15 and TRBJ1-5; D not resolved. The CDR3 has 14 residues. Trimming shortened V by 4 bases and J by 0 bases, and 7 bases separated the two germline ends. Germline-derived CDR1 and CDR2 are LNHNV and YYDKDF (reference sequence). The CDR3 coding sequence is TGTGCCACCAGCATAGGGTATAGCAATCAGCCCCAGCATTTT. It specifies CATSIGYSNQPQHF.

The V call is TRBV19, the J call TRBJ2-1, with 11 bases lining up with TRBD2. J was trimmed by 10 bases and V by 6 bases; bases with no gene match: 11. The CDR3 loop spans 15 amino acids. CDR1 is LNHDA, CDR2 SQIVND, per germline (reference sequence). CDR3 amino acids: CASSETSGSPQEQFF. CDR3 nucleotides: TGTGCCAGTAGCGAAACTAGCGGGAGCCCCCAGGAGCAGTTCTTC.

This clone appeared a single time. This rearrangement joins TRBV30 to TRBJ1-2, with D uncertain. The CDR3 totals 16 residues. Germline loops: CDR1 GTSNPN, CDR2 SVGIG (reference sequence). V lost 5 bases to trimming and J lost 0 bases, with 19 bases between them. This CDR3 reads CAWGPPGELSNYGYTF. The CDR3 coding sequence is TGTGCCTGGGGACCCCCCGGGGAACTTTCTAACTATGGCTACACCTTC.

The chain recombines TRBV21-1 with TRBJ2-1; TRBD2 is taken as the D call from the table, unchecked against the DNA. TRBV21-1 is described as a pseudogene. The CDR3 has 17 residues. The CDR3 loop reads CASSLRTSGASYNEQFF. In nucleotides, the CDR3 is TGTGCCAGCAGCTTACGGACTAGCGGGGCATCCTACAATGAGCAGTTCTTC.